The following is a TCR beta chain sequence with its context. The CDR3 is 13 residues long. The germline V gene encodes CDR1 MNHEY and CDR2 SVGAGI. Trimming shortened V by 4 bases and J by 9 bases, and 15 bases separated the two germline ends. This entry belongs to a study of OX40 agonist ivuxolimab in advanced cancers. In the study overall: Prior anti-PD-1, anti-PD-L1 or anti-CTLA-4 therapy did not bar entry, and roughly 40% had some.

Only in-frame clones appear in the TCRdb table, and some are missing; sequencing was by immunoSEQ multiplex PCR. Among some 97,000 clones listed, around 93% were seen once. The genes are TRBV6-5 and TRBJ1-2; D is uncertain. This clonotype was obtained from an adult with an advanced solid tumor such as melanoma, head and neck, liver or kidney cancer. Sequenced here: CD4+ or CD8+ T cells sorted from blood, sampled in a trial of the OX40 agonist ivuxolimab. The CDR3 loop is CASSLRRPRSYTF. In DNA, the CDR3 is TGTGCCAGCAGTTTACGACGGCCTCGGAGCTACACCTTC.